The 11 T cell receptor beta chains presented below share a single source sample, sequenced in a study of blood T cell repertoires in COVID-19. TCRdb keeps only in-frame clones here, not all; method: immunoSEQ multiplex PCR. The data contain 88,000 or so clones, approximately 80% of them singletons. The material sequenced was peripheral blood. All receptors come from a man older than 75 with acute or convalescent COVID-19.

This clone was recorded only once. The chain joins TRBV5-6 to TRBJ1-3, with D possibly matching TRBD1 (5 bases). CDR3 length: 16 amino acids. The germline V gene has CDR1 SGHDT and CDR2 YYEEEE. Trimming pared 2 bases from V and 0 bases from J, leaving 12 bases between. CDR3 nucleotides: TGTGCCAGCAGCTTACCGGGGGTAGGCTCTGGAAACACCATATATTTT. Protein product: CASSLPGVGSGNTIYF.

The genes are TRBV11-2 and TRBJ1-5, with 7 nucleotides matching TRBD1. Per germline, CDR1 SGHAT and CDR2 FQNNGV. V trimming: 2 bases; J trimming: 2 bases; junction bases outside the gene matches: 3. CDR3 length: 15 amino acids. CDR3 DNA: TGTGCCAGCAGCTTAAGGGGGCTGGGCAATCAGCCCCAGCATTTT. Protein product: CASSLRGLGNQPQHF.

The V call is TRBV9, the J call TRBJ1-3; the match to TRBD1 covers 7 bases. The trim removed 3 bases at V and 0 bases at J, leaving 15 bases unmatched. Germline V gene sequence: CDR1 SGDLS, CDR2 YYNGEE. The CDR3 contains 19 residues. The CDR3 reads CASSALDGDRQSSGNTIYF. The DNA for the CDR3 is TGTGCCAGCAGCGCCCTCGACGGGGACAGACAAAGCTCTGGAAACACCATATATTTT.

This clone was observed a single time. J is TRBJ2-3 and V is TRBV7-2; tentatively, D is TRBD2 (5 bases). The length of the CDR3 is 16 residues. V lost 4 bases to trimming and J lost 4 bases, with 18 bases between them. The germline V gene has CDR1 SGHTA and CDR2 FQGNSA. CDR3 sequence reads: CASSYQGGLPADTQYF. The CDR3 DNA reads as TGTGCCAGCAGCTACCAAGGAGGACTCCCCGCAGATACGCAGTATTTT.

This clone occurred a few times. The chain uses TRBV18 and TRBJ1-5; unclear D gene. Trimming removed 3 bases at V and 3 bases at J, with 15 bases between. The germline gives CDR1 KGHSH, CDR2 LQKENI. The CDR3 consists of 16 residues. The CDR3 DNA follows: TGTGCCAGCTCACCCTCCCAGGTGTTGCCCAATCAGCCCCAGCATTTT. This translates into CASSPSQVLPNQPQHF.

This clone showed up just a few times. V usage is TRBV15 and J usage is TRBJ2-7; D may be TRBD1 (6 bases). The CDR3 is 17 amino acids. Germline V CDR1 and CDR2: LNHNV, YYDKDF (reference sequence). The V end lost 0 bases, the J end lost 2 bases, and 17 bases lay between the germline ends. The CDR3 loop reads CATSRDRDPQGTYEQYF. The CDR3 nucleotides are TGTGCCACCAGCAGAGATCGGGACCCCCAGGGGACCTACGAGCAGTACTTC.

The J gene is TRBJ2-3, the V gene TRBV5-4; 16 bases line up with TRBD2. Germline CDR1 reads SGHNT; CDR2 reads YYREEE (reference sequence). The CDR3 length is 18 residues. J was trimmed by 5 bases and V by 2 bases; bases with no gene match: 8. In DNA, the CDR3 is TGTGCCAGCAGCTTCGGGACTAGCGGGGGGGCCTCAGGAGATACGCAGTATTTT. It translates to CASSFGTSGGASGDTQYF.

There are a few counts of this clone. The rearrangement joins TRBV12-3 or TRBV12-4 to TRBJ1-1, with D unclear. CDR3 length equals 13 residues. With 7 bases removed from V and 1 base from J, the gap between germline ends came to 10 bases. CDR3 bases: TGTGCCAGCACCGGAAGACAGAACACTGAAGCTTTCTTT. Its protein product is CASTGRQNTEAFF.

V is TRBV3-1 (or the pseudogene TRBV3-2) and J is TRBJ2-3; 7 nucleotides agree with TRBD1. This CDR3 has 16 amino acids. The V gene end was trimmed by 4 bases and the J gene end by 4 bases; junction bases not matched to a gene: 11. From germline, CDR1 is LGHDT and CDR2 YNNKEL (reference sequence). This CDR3 is CASSLWTGATADTQYF. CDR3 DNA: TGTGCCAGCAGCCTTTGGACAGGAGCTACGGCAGATACGCAGTATTTT.

The chain is built from TRBV19 and TRBJ2-5; the match to TRBD2 covers 15 bases. The length of the CDR3 is 17 residues. CDR1 LNHDA and CDR2 SQIVND come from the germline V gene (reference sequence). J lost 5 bases, V lost 5 bases, and 9 bases had no gene match. The chain's CDR3 is CASSPWTSGGAGETQYF. The CDR3 coding sequence is TGTGCCAGTAGTCCATGGACTAGCGGGGGGGCCGGGGAGACCCAGTACTTC.

The genes are TRBV15 and TRBJ2-5, with unresolved D. The CDR3 runs to 13 residues. Trimming removed 0 bases from V and 0 bases from J, with 2 bases in between. Germline assignment: CDR1 LNHNV and CDR2 YYDKDF (reference sequence). CDR3 DNA: TGTGCCACCAGCAGAGACAACCAAGAGACCCAGTACTTC. Amino acids: CATSRDNQETQYF.